These 16 T cell receptor beta chains originate from one sample sequenced in a study of T cells after yellow fever vaccination. TCRdb recomputed calls from the 5' RACE reads with MiXCR, one row per CDR3 protein. Among 320,000 or so distinct CDR3 sequences listed, about 7.8% were seen once. The input for sequencing was PBMCs, taken roughly 46 days after the first yellow fever vaccination. Source of these receptors: a man younger than 35 who received the YFV17D yellow fever vaccine.

V and J are TRBV4-1 and TRBJ1-6; 9 bases align to TRBD1. V trimming: 4 bases; J trimming: 7 bases; junction bases outside the gene matches: 8. The CDR3 contains 16 residues. CDR1 is MGHRA and CDR2 is YSYEKL in the germline V gene. For the CDR3, the DNA is TGCGCCAGCAGCCGGACCCATGGACAGGGGAATTCACCCCTCCACTTT. It specifies CASSRTHGQGNSPLHF.

This clonotype was seen repeatedly, ten times or more. The V call is TRBV7-9, the J call TRBJ2-1; 9 bases are shared with TRBD2. V gave up 0 bases and J gave up 1 base; unmatched junction bases: 1. This CDR3 region has 16 residues. The V gene's germline CDR1 is SEHNR and CDR2 FQNEAQ (reference sequence). The CDR3 DNA follows: TGTGCCAGCAGCTTAGCACTAGCGGGTTCCTACAATGAGCAGTTCTTC. Its protein is CASSLALAGSYNEQFF.

This clonotype was seen only a few times. The chain is built from TRBV29-1 and TRBJ1-1; TRBD1 agrees at 7 bases. This CDR3 contains 13 residues. Germline trimming cut 5 bases from V and 0 bases from J; bases unmatched to any gene: 3. Looked up from germline, CDR1 is SQVTM and CDR2 is ANQGSEA. CDR3 protein: CSVQGGMNTEAFF. CDR3 in DNA: TGCAGCGTTCAGGGGGGCATGAACACTGAAGCTTTCTTT.

The chain couples TRBV20-1 to TRBJ2-5; the D gene could be TRBD1 or TRBD2 (6 bases each). The V end was cut by 4 bases, the J end by 3 bases, with 12 bases between. The V gene's germline CDR1 is DFQATT and CDR2 SNEGSKA (reference sequence). The CDR3 totals 13 residues. The CDR3 DNA reads TGCAGTGCTATTAAGGGGGAGGAAGAGACCCAGTACTTC. Residues: CSAIKGEEETQYF.

The chain uses TRBV27 and TRBJ2-7; the D gene is possibly TRBD1 (5 bases). CDR1 and CDR2 from the germline V gene are MNHEY and SMNVEV (reference sequence). The CDR3 runs to 13 residues. V was trimmed by 7 bases and J by 0 bases, leaving 10 bases between them. For the CDR3, the DNA is TGTGCCAGCAACCAGGGCAGCTCCTACGAGCAGTACTTC. Encoded protein: CASNQGSSYEQYF.

The V call is TRBV5-1, the J call TRBJ2-2, with TRBD1 matching over 9 bases. The ends lost 3 bases at V and 1 base at J; junction bases unmatched: 7. In germline, CDR1 is SGHRS, CDR2 YFSETQ. This CDR3 is built from 17 residues. The CDR3 loop reads CASSSSGTGWNTGELFF. The CDR3 DNA reads TGCGCCAGCAGCTCCTCGGGGACAGGGTGGAACACCGGGGAGCTGTTTTTT.

In its sample, this clonotype was seen a few times. The chain carries TRBV5-1 and TRBJ2-5; 7 bases are shared with TRBD1. The length of the CDR3 is 16 residues. The V and J ends lost 3 bases and 5 bases, in that order; junction bases with no gene match: 13. Germline V CDR1 and CDR2: SGHRS, YFSETQ. The chain's CDR3 is CASSSVIDREMETQYF. Here the CDR3 DNA reads TGCGCCAGCAGCTCAGTAATCGACAGGGAGATGGAGACCCAGTACTTC.

The chain has TRBV4-1 and TRBJ1-3, with a possible D match to TRBD1 (6 bases). Germline V gene data show CDR1 as MGHRA and CDR2 as YSYEKL. The CDR3 length is 17 residues. The V gene lost 1 base and the J gene lost 4 bases, with 17 bases spanning the gap. The DNA for the CDR3 is TGCGCCAGCAGCCAAGGTCCCGCCCAGGGGTTCGGAAACACCATATATTTT. Translation: CASSQGPAQGFGNTIYF.

The gene calls are TRBV7-2 and TRBJ2-1; D assignment may be TRBD1 or TRBD2 (5 bases each). Trimming removed 5 bases from V and 0 bases from J, with 17 bases in between. CDR3 size: 17 residues. Germline V gene data show CDR1 as SGHTA and CDR2 as FQGNSA. CDR3 bases: TGTGCCAGCAGCCGAGCGCCGGTGGGGGTCTCCTACAATGAGCAGTTCTTC. Protein: CASSRAPVGVSYNEQFF.

This chain links TRBV4-2 with TRBJ2-2; the D gene could be TRBD1 or TRBD2 (5 bases each). The CDR3 is 15 residues long. The germline V gene has CDR1 LGHNA and CDR2 YNFKEQ. V lost 2 bases, J lost 0 bases, and 7 bases lay in between. The CDR3 DNA is TGTGCCAGCAGCCAACAGGGACCGAACACCGGGGAGCTGTTTTTT. Translation gives CASSQQGPNTGELFF.

The genes are TRBV19 and TRBJ2-5; maybe TRBD1 (5 bases). The germline V gene encodes CDR1 LNHDA and CDR2 SQIVND (reference sequence). This CDR3 contains 14 residues. V was trimmed by 5 bases and J by 2 bases, leaving 12 bases between them. The CDR3 loop reads CASSQGWRQETQYF. As DNA, the CDR3 is TGTGCCAGTAGTCAGGGTTGGAGACAAGAGACCCAGTACTTC.

This clonotype was seen only a few times. The rearrangement links TRBV28 to TRBJ1-3; 10 bases are shared with TRBD1. Germline V gives CDR1 MDHEN, CDR2 SYDVKM. J lost 4 bases, V lost 1 base, and 7 bases had no gene match. CDR3 length: 17 amino acids. The CDR3 is CASSLFGTGALGNTIYF. For the CDR3, the DNA is TGTGCCAGCAGTTTATTTGGGACAGGGGCGTTAGGAAACACCATATATTTT.

The V and J genes are TRBV11-2 and TRBJ2-3; D possibly corresponds to TRBD2 (6 bases). The germline V gene has CDR1 SGHAT and CDR2 FQNNGV. V was shortened by 2 bases and J by 5 bases, with 26 bases between the two germline ends. The CDR3 covers 19 residues. The CDR3 spells CASSLRKGGPFMGGDTQYF. The CDR3 DNA follows: TGTGCCAGCAGCTTACGGAAGGGCGGTCCATTCATGGGGGGAGATACGCAGTATTTT. Complete variable domain (other parts from reference TRBV11-2 and TRBJ2-3): EAGVAQSPRYKIIEKRQSVAFWCNPISGHATLYWYQQILGQGPKLLIQFQNNGVVDDSQLPKDRFSAERLKGVDSTLKIQPAKLEDSAVYLCASSLRKGGPFMGGDTQYFGPGTRLTVL.

This clonotype was picked up a small number of times. This rearrangement joins TRBV5-1 to TRBJ1-2; 7 bases fit TRBD1. Germline CDR1 reads SGHRS; CDR2 reads YFSETQ. The CDR3 contains 14 residues. The V gene end was trimmed by 4 bases and the J gene end by 3 bases; junction bases not matched to a gene: 6. The CDR3 DNA is TGCGCCAGCAGCCCATCAGGGGGGGACTATGGCTACACCTTC. It codes for CASSPSGGDYGYTF.

The chain recombines TRBV25-1 with TRBJ1-4, with TRBD1 matching 7 bases. The germline V gene encodes CDR1 MGHDK and CDR2 SYGVNS. This CDR3 is 13 amino acids long. The trim removed 6 bases at V and 7 bases at J, leaving 5 bases unmatched. Written as DNA, the CDR3 is TGTGCCAGCAGCGACAGGGTGGGTGAAAAACTGTTTTTT. Encoded protein: CASSDRVGEKLFF.

As concerns this clonotype: The junction does not match germline at one end; this may be a read error. The gene calls are TRBV5-6 and TRBJ2-7; D uncertain. Per germline, CDR1 SGHDT and CDR2 YYEEEE. The CDR3 extends over 15 amino acids. DNA for the CDR3: TGTGCCATCAGCCTCCCTCTCGTCAGCTTCTACGAGCAGTACTTC. This sequence encodes CAISLPLVSFYEQYF. Drawing the rest from reference TRBV5-6 and TRBJ2-7, the complete variable domain is DAGVTQSPTHLIKTRGQQVTLRCSPKSGHDTVSWYQQALGQGPQFIFQYYEEEERQRGNFPDRFSGHQFPNYSSELNVNALLLGDSALYLCAISLPLVSFYEQYFGPGTRLTVT.